This T cell receptor (beta chain) was retrieved from a study of blood T cell repertoires in COVID-19. For the study at large: In each case, the material was cDNA or gDNA derived from T cells, B-cell-depleted T cells, or PBMCs.

Living in about 25 US areas, the participants were between about 18 and 95 years of age. Methods used by the authors: Amplification of reference gene primers was used by the study to estimate nucleated cell counts. Profiling relied on immunoSEQ multiplex PCR, and the TCRdb table lists in-frame clones only, not all of them. For V, J and clone size, that table is used; D and trimming come from the DNA. Of fewer than 350,000 clones in the sample, around 85% were seen once. Germline CDR1 SNHLY, CDR2 FYNNEI. V dropped 10 bases and J dropped 7 bases, with 13 bases sitting between them. The CDR3 sequence is 11 residues long.

The rearrangement uses TRBV2 and TRBJ1-2; D possibly corresponds to TRBD1 (6 bases). The sequencing sample was made of PBMCs or T cells enriched from blood (not recorded which). The TCR sequence derives from a woman aged 45-65 years who had recovered from COVID-19. CDR3 amino acids: CAKAGAAGYTF. As DNA, the CDR3 is TGTGCCAAAGCAGGGGCAGCTGGCTACACCTTC.